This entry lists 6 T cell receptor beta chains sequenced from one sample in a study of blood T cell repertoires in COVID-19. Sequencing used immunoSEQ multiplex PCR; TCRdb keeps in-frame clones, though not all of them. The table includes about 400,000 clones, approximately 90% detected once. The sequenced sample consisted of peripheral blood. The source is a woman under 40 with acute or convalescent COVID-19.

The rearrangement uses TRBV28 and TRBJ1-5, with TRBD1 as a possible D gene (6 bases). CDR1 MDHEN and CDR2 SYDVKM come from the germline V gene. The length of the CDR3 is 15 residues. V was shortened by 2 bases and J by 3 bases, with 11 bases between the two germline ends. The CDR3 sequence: CASSLPTGNNQPQHF. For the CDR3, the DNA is TGTGCCAGCAGTTTACCCACAGGGAACAATCAGCCCCAGCATTTT. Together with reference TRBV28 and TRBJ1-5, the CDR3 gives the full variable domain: DVKVTQSSRYLVKRTGEKVFLECVQDMDHENMFWYRQDPGLGLRLIYFSYDVKMKEKGDIPEGYSVSREKKERFSLILESASTNQTSMYLCASSLPTGNNQPQHFGDGTRLSIL.

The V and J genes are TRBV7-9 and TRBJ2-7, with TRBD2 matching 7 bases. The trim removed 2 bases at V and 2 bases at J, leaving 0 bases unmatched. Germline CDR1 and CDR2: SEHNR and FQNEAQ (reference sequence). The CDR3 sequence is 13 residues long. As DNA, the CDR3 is TGTGCCAGCAGCTTAACTAGCGCCTACGAGCAGTACTTC. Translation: CASSLTSAYEQYF.

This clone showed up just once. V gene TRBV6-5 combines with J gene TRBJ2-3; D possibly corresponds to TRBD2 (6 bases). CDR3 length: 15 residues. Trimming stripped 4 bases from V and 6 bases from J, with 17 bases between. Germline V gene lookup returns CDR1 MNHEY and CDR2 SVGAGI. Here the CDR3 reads CASSFRWPAGDTQYF. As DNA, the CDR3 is TGTGCCAGCAGTTTTCGTTGGCCGGCGGGGGATACGCAGTATTTT.

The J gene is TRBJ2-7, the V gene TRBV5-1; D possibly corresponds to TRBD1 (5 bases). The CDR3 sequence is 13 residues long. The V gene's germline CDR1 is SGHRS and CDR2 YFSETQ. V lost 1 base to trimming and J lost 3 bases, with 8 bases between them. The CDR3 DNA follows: TGCGCCAGCAGCTTGTTCCAGGGCTACGAGCAGTACTTC. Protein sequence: CASSLFQGYEQYF.

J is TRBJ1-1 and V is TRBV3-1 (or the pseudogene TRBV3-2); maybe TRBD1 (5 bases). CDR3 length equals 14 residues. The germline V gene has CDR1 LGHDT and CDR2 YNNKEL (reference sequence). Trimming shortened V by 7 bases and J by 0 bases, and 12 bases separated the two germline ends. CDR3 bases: TGTGCCAGCAACAGCAGGGATTTGAACACTGAAGCTTTCTTT. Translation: CASNSRDLNTEAFF.

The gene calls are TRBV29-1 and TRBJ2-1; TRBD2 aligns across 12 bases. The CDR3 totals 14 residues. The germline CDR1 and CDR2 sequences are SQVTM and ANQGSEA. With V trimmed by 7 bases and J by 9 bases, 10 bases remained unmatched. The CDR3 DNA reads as TGCAGCGGGACGCTAGCGGGGGGGCGGGGTGAGCAGTTCTTC. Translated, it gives CSGTLAGGRGEQFF.